What follows are 22 T cell receptor beta chains derived from one specimen sequenced in a study of blood T cell repertoires in COVID-19 (dated by TCRdb to the early 2020s). Library generation was performed with the immunoSEQ multiplex PCR assay. In its TCRdb copy, this immuneACCESS table keeps in-frame sequences only and misses some clones. Where compared with another copy, unresolved V genes explain less than half of these, and the others have no known cause. The sample data list 250,000 or so clones, and nearly 90% of these were observed just once. Together, the top ten hold 9.5% to 14% of the sample. Sequenced input: PBMCs or T cells enriched from blood (not recorded which). The receptors stem from a man under 40 who had recovered from COVID-19.

This chain uses TRBV19 with TRBJ2-6; a weak D match, TRBD1 (5 bases). CDR3 length equals 15 residues. V shed 7 bases and J shed 2 bases, with 12 bases lying between them. The germline V gene encodes CDR1 LNHDA and CDR2 SQIVND (reference sequence). CDR3 residues: CASTARGAGANVLTF. In DNA, the CDR3 is TGTGCCAGTACCGCTAGGGGCGCTGGGGCCAACGTCCTGACTTTC.

The genes are TRBV5-1 and TRBJ1-2; D perhaps matches TRBD1 (5 bases). Looked up from germline, CDR1 is SGHRS and CDR2 is YFSETQ. This CDR3 has 14 residues. V shed 4 bases and J shed 6 bases, with 16 bases lying between them. The CDR3 DNA reads TGCGCCAGCAGCCCACTCGACAGTTATCATGGCTACACCTTC. Amino acids: CASSPLDSYHGYTF. The variable domain in full, completed from reference TRBV5-1 and TRBJ1-2, reads KAGVTQTPRYLIKTRGQQVTLSCSPISGHRSVSWYQQTPGQGLQFLFEYFSETQRNKGNFPGRFSGRQFSNSRSEMNVSTLELGDSALYLCASSPLDSYHGYTFGSGTRLTVV.

The J gene is TRBJ1-6, the V gene TRBV4-1; D not certain. Trimming pared 1 base from V and 9 bases from J, leaving 16 bases between. The CDR3 is 16 residues long. Germline CDR1 reads MGHRA; CDR2 reads YSYEKL. CDR3 in DNA: TGCGCCAGCAGCCAAGGATTGGGCAGAGGGATTTCACCCCTCCACTTT. Residues: CASSQGLGRGISPLHF.

The rearrangement uses TRBV7-2 and TRBJ1-2; D possibly corresponds to TRBD1 (5 bases). Germline CDR1 and CDR2: SGHTA and FQGNSA. Trimming pared 11 bases from V and 3 bases from J, leaving 10 bases between. CDR3 length: 11 amino acids. For the CDR3, the DNA is TGTGCCCTTCGGGGGGACTATGGCTACACCTTC. Translation: CALRGDYGYTF.

The chain has TRBV4-3 and TRBJ2-2, with 9 bases that match TRBD1. V shed 0 bases, J shed 5 bases, and the junction held 4 bases outside the gene matches. The germline gives CDR1 LGHNA, CDR2 YSLEER. This CDR3 comprises 16 residues. CDR3 coding DNA: TGCGCCAGCAGCCAAGAACCGACAGGGGGAACCGGGGAGCTGTTTTTT. Its translation is CASSQEPTGGTGELFF.

V gene TRBV18 combines with J gene TRBJ2-7; 12 nucleotides agree with TRBD2. The CDR3 spans 15 residues. The junction had 5 bases not matched to a gene; V was cut back by 2 bases and J by 6 bases. Looked up from germline, CDR1 is KGHSH and CDR2 is LQKENI. The CDR3 sequence: CASSPVTSGSFEQYF. The CDR3 DNA follows: TGTGCCAGCTCACCAGTGACTAGCGGGAGTTTCGAGCAGTACTTC.

The chain links TRBV27 to TRBJ2-7, with D perhaps TRBD1 (5 bases). This CDR3 comprises 14 residues. The V gene's germline CDR1 is MNHEY and CDR2 SMNVEV (reference sequence). V lost 0 bases to trimming and J lost 3 bases, with 9 bases between them. DNA of the CDR3: TGTGCCAGCAGTTTATCAGGGGTCCTCTACGAGCAGTACTTC. Residues: CASSLSGVLYEQYF.

This chain links TRBV12-2 with TRBJ2-3; no check of the table's D call, TRBD2, against the DNA was made. TRBV12-2 corresponds to a pseudogene. The CDR3 totals 14 residues. CDR3 region: CASRLAGSADTQYF. CDR3 DNA: TGTGCAAGTCGCCTGGCGGGGTCGGCAGATACGCAGTATTTT.

The rearrangement uses TRBV20-1 and TRBJ1-1, with D possibly being TRBD1 (6 bases). With 3 bases removed from V and 5 bases from J, the gap between germline ends came to 7 bases. In germline, CDR1 is DFQATT, CDR2 SNEGSKA (reference sequence). The CDR3 has 11 amino acids. CDR3 in DNA: TGCAGTGCTAGTAGGGGGACTGAAGCTTTCTTT. Encoded protein: CSASRGTEAFF.

This clone has only a few counts. This rearrangement joins TRBV7-2 to TRBJ1-1; D may be TRBD1 (5 bases). V was trimmed by 4 bases and J by 7 bases, leaving 7 bases between them. The V gene's germline CDR1 is SGHTA and CDR2 FQGNSA. The CDR3 consists of 11 residues. CDR3 DNA: TGTGCCAGCAGCTCACAGGTTGAAGCTTTCTTT. It encodes CASSSQVEAFF.

This clone has a handful of counts. J is TRBJ2-1 and V is TRBV10-3; 16 bases align to TRBD2. Per the germline V gene, CDR1 is ENHRY and CDR2 is SYGVKD. The CDR3 contains 16 residues. With V trimmed by 7 bases and J by 8 bases, 8 bases remained unmatched. The DNA for the CDR3 is TGTGCCATCACCGGGACTAGCGGGAGGGCCCTCGATGAGCAGTTCTTC. Translation gives CAITGTSGRALDEQFF.

J is TRBJ1-4 and V is TRBV30; D may be TRBD1 (6 bases). The germline CDR1 and CDR2 sequences are GTSNPN and SVGIG (reference sequence). The CDR3 loop spans 15 amino acids. Trimming stripped 4 bases from V and 7 bases from J, with 19 bases between. In DNA, the CDR3 is TGTGCCTGGACTATAAAGGGGGTCATGGTTGAAAAACTGTTTTTT. It translates to CAWTIKGVMVEKLFF. Together with reference TRBV30 and TRBJ1-4, the CDR3 gives the full variable domain: SQTIHQWPATLVQPVGSPLSLECTVEGTSNPNLYWYRQAAGRGLQLLFYSVGIGQISSEVPQNLSASRPQDRQFILSSKKLLLSDSGFYLCAWTIKGVMVEKLFFGSGTQLSVL.

The chain carries TRBV4-1 and TRBJ1-1, with a weak D call TRBD1 (6 bases). V lost 4 bases, J lost 6 bases, and 12 bases lay in between. This CDR3 is 13 amino acids long. Germline-derived CDR1 and CDR2 are MGHRA and YSYEKL. Here the CDR3 DNA reads TGCGCCAGCAGCCTTACAGGGAAGGCTGAAGCTTTCTTT. Translated, it gives CASSLTGKAEAFF.

The chain uses TRBV3-1 (or the pseudogene TRBV3-2) and TRBJ1-2; D remains ambiguous. The CDR3 loop spans 14 amino acids. With 0 bases removed from V and 5 bases from J, the gap between germline ends came to 10 bases. Germline V gene sequence: CDR1 LGHDT, CDR2 YNNKEL (reference sequence). The CDR3 DNA is TGTGCCAGCAGCCAAGATAACCAGGCGTATGGCTACACCTTC. As protein: CASSQDNQAYGYTF.

The CDR3 here is CASSPGQGMGNYGYTF. DNA of the CDR3: TGTGCCAGCTCACCCGGACAGGGCATGGGGAACTATGGCTACACCTTC. V gene TRBV18 combines with J gene TRBJ1-2, with 8 bases matching TRBD1. The CDR3 is made up of 16 amino acids. J lost 2 bases, V lost 3 bases, and 8 bases had no gene match. CDR1 is KGHSH and CDR2 is LQKENI in the germline V gene.

The rearrangement links TRBV7-8 to TRBJ2-7; D is uncertain. Trimming took 0 bases from V and 2 from J, leaving 5 bases between them. This CDR3 spans 13 amino acids. CDR1 and CDR2 from the germline V gene are SGHVS and FQNEAQ. DNA for the CDR3: TGTGCCAGCAGCTTAGCACAGACCTACGAGCAGTACTTC. Translation gives CASSLAQTYEQYF.

This chain connects TRBV6-5 to TRBJ2-4, with TRBD1 as a possible D gene (6 bases). The CDR3 is 14 residues long. V was pared by 8 bases and J by 4 bases, with 15 bases between. Per the germline V gene, CDR1 is MNHEY and CDR2 is SVGAGI. The CDR3 is CASQRTDNKNIQYF. CDR3 nucleotide sequence: TGTGCCAGCCAGCGGACAGACAATAAAAACATTCAGTACTTC.

This chain connects TRBV18 to TRBJ2-1; 7 nucleotides align to TRBD2. V shed 2 bases, J shed 8 bases, and the junction held 3 bases outside the gene matches. CDR1 is KGHSH, CDR2 LQKENI, per germline. CDR3 length: 13 residues. CDR3 loop: CASSPGEGDEQFF. The CDR3 nucleotides read TGTGCCAGCTCACCAGGGGAGGGCGATGAGCAGTTCTTC.

The chain recombines TRBV18 with TRBJ1-5; 10 positions match TRBD1. The CDR3 length is 15 residues. From germline, CDR1 is KGHSH and CDR2 LQKENI. Unmatched junction bases numbered 5, after V lost 3 bases and J lost 6 bases. CDR3 sequence (DNA): TGTGCCAGCTCACCGAGACAGGGGGCGAGTCAGCCCCAGCATTTT. Its translation: CASSPRQGASQPQHF.

The V and J genes are TRBV10-3 and TRBJ2-7; a weak D match, TRBD2 (5 bases). Looked up from germline, CDR1 is ENHRY and CDR2 is SYGVKD. The ends were cut back, 8 bases at V and 1 base at J, with 15 bases in the middle. The CDR3 is 14 residues long. Here the CDR3 DNA reads TGTGCCATCGGCGGCCCGGGCGGGTCCTACGAGCAGTACTTC. Its protein is CAIGGPGGSYEQYF.

This rearrangement joins TRBV7-9 to TRBJ1-1; TRBD1 aligns across 8 bases. The ends lost 8 bases at V and 4 bases at J; junction bases unmatched: 9. Germline assignment: CDR1 SEHNR and CDR2 FQNEAQ (reference sequence). The CDR3 has 14 residues. CDR3 in amino acids: CASSQNRGSTEAFF. As DNA, the CDR3 is TGTGCCAGCTCCCAGAACAGGGGGAGCACTGAAGCTTTCTTT.

The J gene is TRBJ2-3, the V gene TRBV4-2, with TRBD2 matching over 13 bases. J lost 4 bases, V lost 3 bases, and 4 bases had no gene match. Germline CDR1 reads LGHNA; CDR2 reads YNFKEQ. The CDR3 has 16 amino acids. Here the CDR3 DNA reads TGTGCCAGCAGCCAGGAACTAGCGGGGGGGGCAGATACGCAGTATTTT. It encodes CASSQELAGGADTQYF.